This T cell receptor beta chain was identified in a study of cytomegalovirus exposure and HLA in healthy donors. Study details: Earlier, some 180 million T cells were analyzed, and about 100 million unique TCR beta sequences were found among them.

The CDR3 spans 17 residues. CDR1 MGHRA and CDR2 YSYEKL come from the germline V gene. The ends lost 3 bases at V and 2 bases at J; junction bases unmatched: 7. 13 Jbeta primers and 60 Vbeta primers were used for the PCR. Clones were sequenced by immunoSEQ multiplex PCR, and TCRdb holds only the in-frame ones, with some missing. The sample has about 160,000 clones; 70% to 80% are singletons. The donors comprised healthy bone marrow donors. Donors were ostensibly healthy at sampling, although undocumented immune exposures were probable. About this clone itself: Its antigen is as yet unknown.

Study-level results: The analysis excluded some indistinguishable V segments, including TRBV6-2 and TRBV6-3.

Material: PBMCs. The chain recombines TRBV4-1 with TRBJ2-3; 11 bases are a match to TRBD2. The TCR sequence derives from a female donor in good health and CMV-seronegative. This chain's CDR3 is CASSQGRLAGNTDTQYF. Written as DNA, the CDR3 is TGCGCCAGCAGCCAGGGACGACTAGCGGGGAACACAGATACGCAGTATTTT.